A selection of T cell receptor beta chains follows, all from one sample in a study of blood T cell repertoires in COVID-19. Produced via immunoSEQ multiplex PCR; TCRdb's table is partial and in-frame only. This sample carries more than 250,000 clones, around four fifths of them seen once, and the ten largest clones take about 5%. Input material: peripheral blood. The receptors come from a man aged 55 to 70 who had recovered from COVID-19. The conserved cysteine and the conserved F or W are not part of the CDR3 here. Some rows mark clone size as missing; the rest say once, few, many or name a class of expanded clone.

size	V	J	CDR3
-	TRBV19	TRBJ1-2	ASSLPLTNYGYT
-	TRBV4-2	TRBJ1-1	ASSQFPQGAGNTEAF
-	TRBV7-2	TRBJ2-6	ASSSSGSGANVLT
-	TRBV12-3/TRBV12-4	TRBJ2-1	ASIGGMRQF
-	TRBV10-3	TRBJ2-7	ATKGLAGGTEQY
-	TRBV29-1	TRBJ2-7	SVMATGGYEQY
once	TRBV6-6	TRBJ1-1	ASSSPGQGEAF
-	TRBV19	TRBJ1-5	ASSLNTMGQASNQPQH
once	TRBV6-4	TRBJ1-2	ASSEAVGYENYGYT
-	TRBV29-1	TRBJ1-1	SVAEQNMNTEAF
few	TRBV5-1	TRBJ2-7	ASSTGQGKREQY
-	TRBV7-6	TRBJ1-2	ASSLAGTGEHYGYT
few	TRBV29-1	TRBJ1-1	SGGNGMNTEAF
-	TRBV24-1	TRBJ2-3	ATSERDRAAETQY
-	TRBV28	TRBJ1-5	ASTPINPGPINQPQH
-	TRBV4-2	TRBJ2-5	ASSRGTSGQETQY
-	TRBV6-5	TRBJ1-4	ASTPGREDEKLF
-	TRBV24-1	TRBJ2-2	ATSDPPAGVLDTGELF
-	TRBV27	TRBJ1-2	ASREQGAYGYT
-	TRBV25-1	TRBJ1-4	ASSPGLLGSTNEKLF
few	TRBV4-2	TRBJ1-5	ASSLFDRDSNQPQH
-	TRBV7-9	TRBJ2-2	ASSPRVAGTNTGELF
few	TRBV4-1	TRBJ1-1	ASSKINTEAF
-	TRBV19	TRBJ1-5	ASSITQGAQPQH
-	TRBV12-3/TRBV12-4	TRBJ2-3	ASSLSGLDTQY
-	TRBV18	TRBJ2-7	ASSPLGQGAGEQY